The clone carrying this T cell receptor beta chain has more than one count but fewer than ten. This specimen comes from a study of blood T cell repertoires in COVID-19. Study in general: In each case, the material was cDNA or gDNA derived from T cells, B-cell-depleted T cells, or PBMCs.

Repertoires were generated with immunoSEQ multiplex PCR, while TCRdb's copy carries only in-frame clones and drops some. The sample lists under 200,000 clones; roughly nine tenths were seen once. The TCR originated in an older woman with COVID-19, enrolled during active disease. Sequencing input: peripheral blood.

CDR3: CASSSRFRPIDENEKLFF. CDR3 sequence (DNA): TGTGCCAGCAGCTCCCGCTTTCGCCCCATAGATGAGAATGAAAAACTGTTTTTT. The chain links TRBV7-9 to TRBJ1-4, with D uncertain. The CDR3 covers 18 residues. V gave up 4 bases and J gave up 5 bases, with 23 bases separating them. Germline V gene lookup returns CDR1 SEHNR and CDR2 FQNEAQ (reference sequence).